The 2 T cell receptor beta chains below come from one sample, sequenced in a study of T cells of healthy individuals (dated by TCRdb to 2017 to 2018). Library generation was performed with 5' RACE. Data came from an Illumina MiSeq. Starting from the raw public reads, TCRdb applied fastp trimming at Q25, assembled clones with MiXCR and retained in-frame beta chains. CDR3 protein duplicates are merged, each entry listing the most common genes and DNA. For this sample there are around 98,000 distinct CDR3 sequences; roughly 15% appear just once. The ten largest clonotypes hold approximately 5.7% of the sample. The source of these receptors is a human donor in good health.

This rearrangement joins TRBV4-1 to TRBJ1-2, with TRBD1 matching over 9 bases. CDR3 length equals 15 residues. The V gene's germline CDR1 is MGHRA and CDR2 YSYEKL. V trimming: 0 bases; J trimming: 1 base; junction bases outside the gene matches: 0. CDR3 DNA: TGCGCCAGCAGCCAAGAGGGACAGGGTAACTATGGCTACACCTTC. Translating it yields CASSQEGQGNYGYTF.

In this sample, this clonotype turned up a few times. CDR3 protein: CASSQEETGFYSPLHF. In nucleotides, the CDR3 is TGCGCCAGCAGCCAAGAGGAGACAGGCTTTTATTCACCCCTCCACTTT. V and J are TRBV4-1 and TRBJ1-6, with D possibly TRBD1 on 6 matching bases. The CDR3 consists of 16 residues. CDR1 and CDR2 from the germline V gene are MGHRA and YSYEKL. V was clipped by 0 bases and J by 8 bases, with 14 bases between them.